The 11 T cell receptor beta chains below all came from one sample that was sequenced in a study of T cell clonotyping in hematopoietic cell transplantation (dated by TCRdb to the early 2020s). Library preparation used the immunoSEQ multiplex PCR assay. As stored in TCRdb, this immuneACCESS dataset retains in-frame rearrangements with V and J assigned. A fraction of the clones does not appear; measured against another copy, unresolved V genes explain less than half of the discrepancy, and the remainder lacks a known reason. The sample records roughly 34,000 clones, 85% to 95% of which are singletons. Around 1.5% of the sample is in the top ten clones. The time point label for this specimen denotes: recipient sample about 28 days before transplant, after cytoreduction. The sequences come from peripheral blood mononuclear cells, collected before stem cell transplant. Receptors originate from a man aged 35 to 55 with chronic myeloid leukemia. Some clones in this sample may be carry-over from other donors' samples.

The chain is built from TRBV29-1 and TRBJ2-2; D might be TRBD1 (6 bases). V lost 7 bases and J 2 bases, leaving 11 bases between the germline ends. Germline loops: CDR1 SQVTM, CDR2 ANQGSEA. This CDR3 region has 13 residues. This CDR3 is CSGRTANTGELFF. DNA of the CDR3: TGCAGCGGTCGGACAGCTAACACCGGGGAGCTGTTTTTT.

The chain couples TRBV4-1 to TRBJ2-7; D remains ambiguous. CDR3 size: 13 residues. Trimming removed 0 bases at V and 3 bases at J, with 6 bases between. Per germline, CDR1 MGHRA and CDR2 YSYEKL. The CDR3 sequence: CASSQEMVYEQYF. The CDR3 region has the DNA TGCGCCAGCAGCCAAGAAATGGTCTACGAGCAGTACTTC.

The rearrangement uses TRBV19 and TRBJ2-3; D might be TRBD2 (6 bases). Germline-derived CDR1 and CDR2 are LNHDA and SQIVND (reference sequence). The CDR3 totals 15 residues. Between the trimmed V and J ends, which lost 3 bases and 2 bases, there was a span of 12 bases. CDR3 DNA: TGTGCCAGTAGTATTACGACGGGGGTCACAGATACGCAGTATTTT. Residues: CASSITTGVTDTQYF.

The V gene is TRBV5-6, the J gene TRBJ1-6; 10 bases align to TRBD1. CDR3 length: 14 amino acids. V dropped 3 bases and J dropped 14; count of bases not matched to a gene: 8. Germline CDR1 and CDR2: SGHDT and YYEEEE. The CDR3, as DNA: TGTGCCAGCAGCTCCGGGACAGGGGCTTTCACCCTCCACTTT. As protein: CASSSGTGAFTLHF.

The genes are TRBV6-1 and TRBJ1-1, with TRBD1 matching over 10 bases. J lost 2 bases, V lost 6 bases, and 6 bases had no gene match. The V gene's germline CDR1 is MNHNS and CDR2 SASEGT. This CDR3 has 15 residues. CDR3 loop: CASRKDRGYNTEAFF. The CDR3 DNA follows: TGTGCCAGCAGGAAGGACAGGGGGTACAACACTGAAGCTTTCTTT.

V and J are TRBV30 and TRBJ2-2; D gene ambiguous. Germline assignment: CDR1 GTSNPN and CDR2 SVGIG (reference sequence). The V end was cut by 4 bases, the J end by 6 bases, with 9 bases between. CDR3 length equals 12 residues. The CDR3 reads CAWNGSPGELFF. The CDR3 DNA reads TGTGCCTGGAATGGATCGCCCGGGGAGCTGTTTTTT.

The gene calls are TRBV29-1 and TRBJ2-1; D possibly corresponds to TRBD1 (5 bases). Germline CDR1 reads SQVTM; CDR2 reads ANQGSEA. The CDR3 sequence is 15 residues long. The V gene lost 2 bases and the J gene lost 2 bases, with 13 bases spanning the gap. Written as DNA, the CDR3 is TGCAGCGTTGAATATAGGCAGGGCCCCTACAATGAGCAGTTCTTC. This sequence encodes CSVEYRQGPYNEQFF.

The chain has TRBV13 and TRBJ1-4, with no clear D. V shed 9 bases and J shed 0 bases, with 8 bases lying between them. CDR3 length equals 13 residues. Germline loops: CDR1 PRHDT, CDR2 FYEKMQ (reference sequence). CDR3 sequence (DNA): TGTGCCAGTGGGCGGACAACTAATGAAAAACTGTTTTTT. Its translation: CASGRTTNEKLFF.

The V gene is TRBV28, the J gene TRBJ2-7, with TRBD2 as a possible D gene (5 bases). Looked up from germline, CDR1 is MDHEN and CDR2 is SYDVKM. The CDR3 is made up of 15 amino acids. With 5 bases removed from V and 2 bases from J, the gap between germline ends came to 16 bases. The CDR3 DNA is TGTGCCAGCAGTATTAAGAGGGCTTTTACCTACGAGCAGTACTTC. Amino acid sequence: CASSIKRAFTYEQYF. Looking up the rest from reference TRBV28 and TRBJ2-7 gives the full variable domain: DVKVTQSSRYLVKRTGEKVFLECVQDMDHENMFWYRQDPGLGLRLIYFSYDVKMKEKGDIPEGYSVSREKKERFSLILESASTNQTSMYLCASSIKRAFTYEQYFGPGTRLTVT.

The rearrangement uses TRBV19 and TRBJ2-7, with TRBD1 as a possible D gene (7 bases). The CDR3 spans 15 residues. From germline, CDR1 is LNHDA and CDR2 SQIVND (reference sequence). V lost 7 bases and J 0 bases, leaving 16 bases between the germline ends. The CDR3 spells CASTPQGGSSYEQYF. The CDR3 bases are TGTGCCAGTACTCCTCAGGGGGGTAGCTCCTACGAGCAGTACTTC.

The chain combines TRBV4-3 with TRBJ1-2; D ambiguous. The ends were cut back, 0 bases at V and 4 bases at J, with 12 bases in the middle. The length of the CDR3 is 15 residues. CDR1 is LGHNA, CDR2 YSLEER, per germline. The CDR3, as DNA: TGCGCCAGCAGCCAAGATACGGGAGCCCCCTATGGCTACACCTTC. Its translation is CASSQDTGAPYGYTF.